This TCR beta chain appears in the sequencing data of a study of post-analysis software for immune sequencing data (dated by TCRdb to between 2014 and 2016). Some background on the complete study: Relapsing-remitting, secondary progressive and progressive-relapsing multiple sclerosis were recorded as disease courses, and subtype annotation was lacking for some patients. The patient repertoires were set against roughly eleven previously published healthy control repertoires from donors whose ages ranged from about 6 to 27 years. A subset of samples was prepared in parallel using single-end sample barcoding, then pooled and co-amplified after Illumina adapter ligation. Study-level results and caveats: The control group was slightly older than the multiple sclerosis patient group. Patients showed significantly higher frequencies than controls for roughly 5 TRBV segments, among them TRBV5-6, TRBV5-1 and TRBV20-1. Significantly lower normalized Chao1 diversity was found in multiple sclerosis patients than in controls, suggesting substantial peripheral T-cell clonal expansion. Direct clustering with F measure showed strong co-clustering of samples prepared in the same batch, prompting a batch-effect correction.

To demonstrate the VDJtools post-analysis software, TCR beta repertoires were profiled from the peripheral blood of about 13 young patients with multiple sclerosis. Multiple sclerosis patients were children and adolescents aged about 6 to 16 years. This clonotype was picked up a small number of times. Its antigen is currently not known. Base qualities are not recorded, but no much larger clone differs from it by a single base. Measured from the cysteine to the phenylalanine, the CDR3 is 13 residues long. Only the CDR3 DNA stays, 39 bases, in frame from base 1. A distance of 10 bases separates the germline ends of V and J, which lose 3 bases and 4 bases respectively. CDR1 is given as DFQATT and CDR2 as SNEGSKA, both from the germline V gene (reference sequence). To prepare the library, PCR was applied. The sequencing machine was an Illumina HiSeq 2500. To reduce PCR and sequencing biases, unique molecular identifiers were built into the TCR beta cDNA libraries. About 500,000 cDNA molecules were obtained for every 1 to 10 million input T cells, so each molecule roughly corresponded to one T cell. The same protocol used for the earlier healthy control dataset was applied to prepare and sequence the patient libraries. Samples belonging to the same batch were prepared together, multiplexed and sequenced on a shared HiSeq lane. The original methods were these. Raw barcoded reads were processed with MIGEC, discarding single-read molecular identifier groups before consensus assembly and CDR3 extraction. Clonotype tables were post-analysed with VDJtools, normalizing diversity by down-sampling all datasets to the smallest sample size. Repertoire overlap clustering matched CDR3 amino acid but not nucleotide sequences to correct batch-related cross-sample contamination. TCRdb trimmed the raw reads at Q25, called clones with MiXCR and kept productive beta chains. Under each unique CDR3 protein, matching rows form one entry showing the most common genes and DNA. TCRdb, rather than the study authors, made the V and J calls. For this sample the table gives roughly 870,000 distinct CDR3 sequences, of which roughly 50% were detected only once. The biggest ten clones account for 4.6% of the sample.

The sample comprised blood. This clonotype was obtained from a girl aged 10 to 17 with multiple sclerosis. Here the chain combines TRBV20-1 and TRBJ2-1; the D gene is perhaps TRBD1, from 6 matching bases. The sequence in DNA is TGCAGTGCTAGTCTGGGGGCGTACAATGAGCAGTTCTTC. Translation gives CSASLGAYNEQFF.